This T cell receptor (beta chain) was identified during a study of T cell responses to AZD1222 COVID-19 vaccine. Findings and limits, study-wide: The study sampled repertoires only after the peak T cell response.

Concerning this clone itself: The antigen remains undetermined. Within the sample, other DNA sequences also encode this same CDR3.

Germline V gene data show CDR1 as SGHNT and CDR2 as YYREEE (reference sequence). The CDR3 has 13 residues. Unmatched junction bases numbered 6, after V lost 5 bases and J lost 4 bases. Assay used: immunoSEQ multiplex PCR; TCRdb lists only in-frame clones, some missing. The table records over 130,000 clones, 80% to 95% of them present only once. Second-dose recipients at about 4 or about 12 weeks were treated as one pooled group. The rearrangement joins TRBV5-4 to TRBJ2-7; the match to TRBD1 covers 7 bases. Specimen: peripheral blood, collected 28 days after the second AZD1222 dose. The sequence was obtained from an adult who received the AZD1222 COVID-19 vaccine. The CDR3 DNA sequence: TGTGCCAGCAGAGCCGACAGGGCGTACGAGCAGTACTTC. This gives the protein CASRADRAYEQYF.